This T cell receptor (beta chain) stems from a study of T cell repertoires in cytomegalovirus infection. Study-wide findings and caveats: Ex vivo responses were dominated by HLA-C-restricted CMV-specific TCR beta clonotypes.

The germline V and J ends were trimmed by 10 bases and 4 bases, with 16 bases remaining between them. Germline-derived CDR1 and CDR2 are LNHDA and SQIVND (reference sequence). The CDR3 is made up of 13 amino acids. A word on this clonotype: The antigen is unknown.

TCRdb redid the calling of the reads with MiXCR, one entry per CDR3 protein. The table lists about 490,000 distinct CDR3 sequences, over 9% of them singletons, with approximately 10% in the top ten. This chain connects TRBV19 to TRBJ1-2; no firm D call. Sequenced: PBMCs. The receptor comes from a human donor in good health (CMV status not recorded). Some clones in this sample may be carry-over from other donors' samples. CDR3 loop: CAISIGVGYGYTF. DNA for the CDR3: TGTGCCATTTCGATCGGTGTGGGCTATGGCTACACCTTC.